Below are 6 T cell receptor beta chains sequenced from a single sample in a study of cytomegalovirus exposure and HLA in healthy donors. The PCR ran on 60 Vbeta and 13 Jbeta primers. Sequenced by immunoSEQ multiplex PCR; TCRdb stores in-frame clones only, minus some. The sample yields about 160,000 clones, about 75% seen once. Material: PBMCs. The receptor source for this set is a woman in her fifties or sixties in good health and CMV-seropositive.

Of note for this clone: Compared with germline, one end of the junction differs, possibly owing to a read error. The rearrangement joins TRBV7-7 to TRBJ2-2; TRBD1 matches 10 bases. The CDR3 extends over 15 amino acids. Germline V gives CDR1 SSHAT, CDR2 FNYEAQ (reference sequence). The CDR3 nucleotides read TGTGCTAGCAGCCCGACAGGGGGCTTAACCGGGGAGCTGTTTTTT. Its protein product is CASSPTGGLTGELFF.

The genes are TRBV7-2 and TRBJ1-3; 8 nucleotides align to TRBD1. The junction had 3 bases not matched to a gene; V was cut back by 4 bases and J by 4 bases. There are 14 residues in the CDR3. Germline V CDR1 and CDR2: SGHTA, FQGNSA. The CDR3 protein is CASSSTGEGNTIYF. The CDR3 coding sequence is TGTGCCAGCAGCTCGACAGGGGAAGGAAACACCATATATTTT. Full variable domain (rest looked up from reference TRBV7-2 and TRBJ1-3): GAGVSQSPSNKVTEKGKDVELRCDPISGHTALYWYRQSLGQGLEFLIYFQGNSAPDKSGLPSDRFSAERTGGSVSTLTIQRTQQEDSAVYLCASSSTGEGNTIYFGEGSWLTVV.

The chain is built from TRBV6-1 and TRBJ1-1; 7 nucleotides line up with TRBD1. The CDR3 length is 12 residues. The V segment lost 1 base and the J segment 11 bases; nucleotides outside the gene matches: 4. Germline V gene lookup returns CDR1 MNHNS and CDR2 SASEGT. The DNA for the CDR3 is TGTGCCAGCAGTGAAGGCGACAGGGTTGCTTTCTTT. Residues: CASSEGDRVAFF.

The rearrangement joins TRBV6-5 to TRBJ1-1; TRBD1 might be the D (6 bases). V gave up 2 bases and J gave up 4 bases, with 11 bases separating them. The CDR3 loop spans 14 amino acids. The germline V gene encodes CDR1 MNHEY and CDR2 SVGAGI. CDR3 DNA: TGTGCCAGCAGTTACGGAGGGGGGGGCACTGAAGCTTTCTTT. It encodes CASSYGGGGTEAFF.

This sequence joins TRBV19 and TRBJ2-1; 9 bases agree with TRBD2. CDR3 length equals 16 residues. The germline V gene has CDR1 LNHDA and CDR2 SQIVND (reference sequence). Trimming took 7 bases from V and 1 from J; bases not matched to a gene: 8. The CDR3 spells CASTASGTKSYNEQFF. CDR3 bases: TGTGCCAGTACGGCTAGCGGGACAAAGTCCTACAATGAGCAGTTCTTC. Looking up the rest from reference TRBV19 and TRBJ2-1 gives the full variable domain: DGGITQSPKYLFRKEGQNVTLSCEQNLNHDAMYWYRQDPGQGLRLIYYSQIVNDFQKGDIAEGYSVSREKKESFPLTVTSAQKNPTAFYLCASTASGTKSYNEQFFGPGTRLTVL.

The chain carries TRBV2 and TRBJ2-2, with 7 nucleotides matching TRBD1. The CDR3 covers 15 residues. CDR1 and CDR2 from the germline V gene are SNHLY and FYNNEI. The V segment lost 3 bases and the J segment 2 bases; nucleotides outside the gene matches: 3. The CDR3 spells CASSDRGLNTGELFF. In DNA form, the CDR3 reads TGTGCCAGCAGTGATAGGGGGCTAAACACCGGGGAGCTGTTTTTT.